Below are 20 T cell receptor beta chains sequenced from a single sample in a study of cytomegalovirus exposure and HLA in healthy donors. It was with 60 Vbeta and 13 Jbeta primers that the PCR ran. Profiling relied on immunoSEQ multiplex PCR, and the TCRdb table lists in-frame clones only, not all of them. The sample lists about 76,000 clones, around 70% occurring once. Specimen: PBMCs. These receptor sequences come from a woman between 40 and 50 years old in good health and CMV-seropositive.

This clone was recorded only once. The rearrangement uses TRBV7-2 and TRBJ2-7, with 9 bases aligning to TRBD1. With V trimmed by 5 bases and J by 3 bases, 5 bases remained unmatched. The CDR3 has 14 residues. Germline loops: CDR1 SGHTA, CDR2 FQGNSA. The CDR3 DNA follows: TGTGCCAGCAGCACCCCGGGACAGGGCTACGAGCAGTACTTC. It translates to CASSTPGQGYEQYF.

The chain employs TRBV18 and TRBJ1-3, with D perhaps TRBD1 (5 bases). Trimming took off 1 base at V and 0 bases at J, with 13 bases between the two ends. The V gene's germline CDR1 is KGHSH and CDR2 LQKENI. CDR3 length equals 17 residues. CDR3 DNA sequence: TGTGCCAGCTCACCACTCCGCGGGACGGACTCTGGAAACACCATATATTTT. Encoded protein: CASSPLRGTDSGNTIYF.

J is TRBJ2-1 and V is TRBV7-2; D might be TRBD1 (5 bases). The germline V and J ends were trimmed by 0 bases and 0 bases, with 6 bases remaining between them. Per germline, CDR1 SGHTA and CDR2 FQGNSA. This CDR3 spans 15 amino acids. Here the CDR3 reads CASSLAGVSYNEQFF. CDR3 sequence (DNA): TGTGCCAGCAGCTTAGCAGGGGTCTCCTACAATGAGCAGTTCTTC.

Regarding this clone: The junction and the germline gene differ at one end; a read error may be behind it. The chain combines TRBV7-9 with TRBJ2-7, with a tentative D call TRBD1 (6 bases). The CDR3 is 14 amino acids. In germline, CDR1 is SEHNR, CDR2 FQNEAQ (reference sequence). The chain's CDR3 is CASSSGEGVYGQYF. The CDR3 DNA sequence: TGTGCCAGCAGCTCTGGTGAGGGGGTATACGGGCAGTACTTC.

This chain links TRBV6-5 with TRBJ1-2, with TRBD1 identical over 7 bases. CDR3 size: 13 residues. Germline-derived CDR1 and CDR2 are MNHEY and SVGAGI. The V and J ends lost 6 bases and 6 bases, in that order; junction bases with no gene match: 7. This CDR3 is CASRLTGADGYTF. The CDR3 DNA sequence: TGTGCCAGCAGACTTACAGGGGCGGATGGCTACACCTTC.

The chain recombines TRBV30 with TRBJ1-1; D uncertain. The V gene lost 4 bases and the J gene lost 4 bases, with 10 bases spanning the gap. The CDR3 runs 12 residues. CDR1 GTSNPN and CDR2 SVGIG come from the germline V gene (reference sequence). The CDR3 sequence: CAWTGLGTEAFF. The CDR3, as DNA: TGTGCCTGGACCGGGTTGGGCACTGAAGCTTTCTTT.

The chain has TRBV28 and TRBJ1-2; D ambiguous. CDR1 is MDHEN, CDR2 SYDVKM, per germline. The CDR3 is 12 residues long. Trimming shortened V by 4 bases and J by 2 bases, and 5 bases separated the two germline ends. For the CDR3, the DNA is TGTGCCAGCAGTTCCAGAAACTATGGCTACACCTTC. As protein: CASSSRNYGYTF.

The chain combines TRBV29-1 with TRBJ1-5; 7 nucleotides align to TRBD1. CDR3 size: 14 residues. Unmatched junction bases numbered 5, after V lost 6 bases and J lost 0 bases. Per the germline V gene, CDR1 is SQVTM and CDR2 is ANQGSEA. CDR3 bases: TGCAGCGTGGGGACAGCGTATAGCAATCAGCCCCAGCATTTT. It encodes CSVGTAYSNQPQHF.

V and J are TRBV7-9 and TRBJ1-5; 11 positions agree with TRBD1. CDR3 length equals 15 residues. V lost 5 bases and J lost 7; bases outside the gene matches: 7. Germline CDR1 is SEHNR and CDR2 is FQNEAQ (reference sequence). The CDR3 reads CASSRTGGSRQPQHF. The CDR3 region has the DNA TGTGCCAGCAGCAGGACAGGGGGCTCACGGCAGCCCCAGCATTTT.

V is TRBV21-1 and J is TRBJ2-3; the listed D gene, TRBD2, was not tested against the DNA. TRBV21-1 is a known pseudogene. The CDR3 loop spans 16 amino acids. The CDR3 spells CASNRGLVGPLDTQYF. The CDR3 region has the DNA TGTGCCAGCAACCGGGGACTAGTAGGGCCCCTGGATACGCAGTATTTT.

This sequence joins TRBV2 and TRBJ1-1, with TRBD1 matching over 7 bases. Per the germline V gene, CDR1 is SNHLY and CDR2 is FYNNEI. This CDR3 spans 13 amino acids. V lost 5 bases, J lost 2 bases, and 2 bases stayed unmatched. The CDR3 sequence: CASSQGGNTEAFF. CDR3 DNA: TGTGCCAGCAGTCAGGGGGGAAACACTGAAGCTTTCTTT.

The chain has TRBV7-2 and TRBJ1-1, with 8 positions matching TRBD1. The germline gives CDR1 SGHTA, CDR2 FQGNSA. The CDR3 runs to 13 residues. Trimming at V came to 5 bases and at J to 10 bases, leaving 9 bases not matched to a gene. The CDR3 is CASSPKSGGAAFF. Written as DNA, the CDR3 is TGTGCCAGCAGCCCTAAGTCAGGGGGCGCAGCTTTCTTT.

V and J are TRBV27 and TRBJ1-5; TRBD1 is a possible D gene (6 bases). The CDR3 runs 17 residues. Trimming took 4 bases from V and 6 from J, leaving 22 bases between them. CDR1 and CDR2 from the germline V gene are MNHEY and SMNVEV (reference sequence). The CDR3 DNA sequence: TGTGCCAGCAGTTCACAGGGAGACATCGCTTCGGGTCAGCCCCAGCATTTT. This codes for CASSSQGDIASGQPQHF.

This clone has more than one count but fewer than ten. The chain employs TRBV30 and TRBJ1-6; D gene uncertain. Germline CDR1 reads GTSNPN; CDR2 reads SVGIG (reference sequence). V was clipped by 3 bases and J by 14 bases, with 17 bases between them. The CDR3 length is 13 residues. CDR3 region: CAWSEWVDLALHF. The CDR3, as DNA: TGTGCCTGGAGCGAGTGGGTTGACTTGGCCCTCCACTTT.

This chain connects TRBV28 to TRBJ1-1; D not certain. Trimming stripped 3 bases from V and 4 bases from J, with 12 bases between. The CDR3 has 14 residues. The germline CDR1 and CDR2 sequences are MDHEN and SYDVKM. Here the CDR3 DNA reads TGTGCCAGCAGTTTGGACTCGGTGGTCACTGAAGCTTTCTTT. Residues: CASSLDSVVTEAFF.

The V and J genes are TRBV6-5 and TRBJ1-1, with a possible D match to TRBD1 (6 bases). Trimming left V 10 bases short and J 0 bases short, with 18 bases between. Germline CDR1 is MNHEY and CDR2 is SVGAGI. CDR3 length: 15 residues. In nucleotides, the CDR3 is TGTGCCACCCTTACGTCTGGACAGTTGAACACTGAAGCTTTCTTT. Translated: CATLTSGQLNTEAFF.

A few counts support this clone. The chain carries TRBV27 and TRBJ2-7; 8 bases match TRBD2. J was trimmed by 5 bases and V by 10 bases; bases with no gene match: 7. Germline lookup yields CDR1 MNHEY and CDR2 SMNVEV (reference sequence). The CDR3 runs to 12 residues. The CDR3 protein is CATGGRGNEQYF. The CDR3 DNA reads TGTGCCACGGGGGGGAGGGGGAACGAGCAGTACTTC.

The chain employs TRBV2 and TRBJ2-4; 7 nucleotides line up with TRBD1. The junction had 9 bases not matched to a gene; V was cut back by 7 bases and J by 0 bases. Germline CDR1 SNHLY, CDR2 FYNNEI. The CDR3 extends over 16 amino acids. CDR3 bases: TGTGCCAGCAAATTACAGGGGTTTCTAGCCAAAAACATTCAGTACTTC. Protein sequence: CASKLQGFLAKNIQYF. Complete variable domain (other parts from reference TRBV2 and TRBJ2-4): EPEVTQTPSHQVTQMGQEVILRCVPISNHLYFYWYRQILGQKVEFLVSFYNNEISEKSEIFDDQFSVERPDGSNFTLKIRSTKLEDSAMYFCASKLQGFLAKNIQYFGAGTRLSVL.

The chain joins TRBV5-1 to TRBJ2-5, with 11 nucleotides matching TRBD2. The DNA matches TRBJ2-7 better at its end, which makes the J call doubtful. This CDR3 is 14 amino acids long. The germline V gene encodes CDR1 SGHRS and CDR2 YFSETQ. CDR3: CASSFTSGGYEQYF. The CDR3 nucleotides read TGCGCCAGCAGCTTTACTAGCGGGGGCTACGAGCAGTACTTC.

V is TRBV4-1 and J is TRBJ2-2; D is perhaps TRBD1 (7 bases). V was cut by 3 bases and J by 3 bases, with 23 bases left in between. The CDR3 spans 19 residues. Germline CDR1 MGHRA, CDR2 YSYEKL. CDR3 sequence: CASSHNQGGEFAYTGELFF. CDR3 bases: TGCGCCAGCAGCCACAACCAGGGGGGCGAATTTGCCTACACCGGGGAGCTGTTTTTT.